Here is one T cell receptor (beta chain) with its context. Its specificity is not known. This CDR3 has 13 residues. Making the TCR beta cDNA relied on 5'RACE template switching with UMIs. TCRdb processed the 5' RACE reads again and assigns one entry to each CDR3 protein, with no DNA. The sample spans some 450,000 distinct CDR3 sequences; the ten largest clones claim 7.3%. This entry is derived from a study of T cells expressing NK-cell markers. Study in general: CD3+CD56+NKG2C+, CD3+CD56+NKG2C- and CD3+CD56-NKG2C+ T cells, once sorted, supplied the TCR beta repertoires.

General study findings and limits: Dominance of the CD3+CD56-NKG2C+ fraction by these clonotypes also held in several donors.

The chain has TRBV12-3 or TRBV12-4 and TRBJ1-1; there is no DNA to check the TCRdb D call of TRBD1. The sample taken for sequencing was blood T cells: a sorted CD56 or NKG2C T cell subset, CD4+ or CD8+ T cells, or bulk PBMC T cells (not recorded which). This sequence originates from a woman between 18 and 75 years old in good health. CDR3 in amino acids: CATPGGVGTEAFF.